Presented here are 5 T cell receptor beta chains from one specimen sequenced in a study of metastatic and nonmetastatic thyroid tumors. Thyroid surgery was preceded by no treatment in any patient. Using MiXCR, TCRdb re-called clones from the PCR reads. The sample holds around 45,000 clones, roughly 15% seen once. The sample was blood. The receptor set was obtained from a female donor with papillary thyroid cancer or a benign thyroid nodule (not recorded which). Some clones in this sample may be carry-over from other donors' samples.

In this sample, this clone turned up many times. This chain links TRBV4-1 with TRBJ2-7; 10 nucleotides agree with TRBD1. With V trimmed by 1 base and J by 5 bases, 11 bases remained unmatched. The germline V gene has CDR1 MGHRA and CDR2 YSYEKL. The CDR3 length is 17 residues. This CDR3 is CASSQVSGTGVGHEQYF. In DNA form, the CDR3 reads TGCGCCAGCAGCCAAGTCTCCGGGACAGGGGTTGGTCACGAGCAGTACTTC.

The table lists this clone with many counts. This chain connects TRBV6-1 to TRBJ2-2; possible D gene TRBD1, 6 bases. Germline loops: CDR1 MNHNS, CDR2 SASEGT. The V gene lost 5 bases and the J gene lost 7 bases, with 17 bases spanning the gap. The CDR3 runs to 15 residues. CDR3 sequence reads: CASSPPGHRFGELFF. In DNA form, the CDR3 reads TGTGCCAGCAGTCCTCCGGGACACAGATTCGGGGAGCTGTTTTTT.

This clone was recorded many times. Other DNA sequences of this sample code for an identical CDR3. The V and J genes are TRBV27 and TRBJ2-7; 13 nucleotides match TRBD2. The CDR3 extends over 15 amino acids. Losses at the gene ends were 6 bases for V and 0 bases for J; bases not matched to a gene: 2. The germline CDR1 and CDR2 sequences are MNHEY and SMNVEV (reference sequence). The CDR3 coding sequence is TGTGCCAGCAGAGGGACTAGCGGGAACTCCTACGAGCAGTACTTC. Translating gives CASRGTSGNSYEQYF.

This clone was observed once. This chain links TRBV5-1 with TRBJ2-7, with D possibly being TRBD1 or TRBD2 (5 bases each). Per germline, CDR1 SGHRS and CDR2 YFSETQ. The CDR3 has 13 residues. Deletions cut 4 bases from V and 5 bases from J, with 13 bases between. The CDR3 protein is CASSPWGSHEQYF. The DNA for the CDR3 is TGCGCCAGCAGCCCTTGGGGGAGCCACGAGCAGTACTTC.

This clone was recorded many times. The chain combines TRBV27 with TRBJ2-1; 11 bases are a match to TRBD2. This CDR3 is 15 amino acids long. In germline, CDR1 is MNHEY, CDR2 SMNVEV (reference sequence). After removal of 7 bases from V and 5 bases from J, the junction contained 7 bases not matched to a gene. CDR3 nucleotides: TGTGCCAGCACTATAGGGACTAGCGGTCACAATGAGCAGTTCTTC. This encodes CASTIGTSGHNEQFF.